Reported below is one T cell receptor (beta chain). The data were taken from a study of control samples from healthy donors and cancer patients. With V trimmed by 3 bases and J by 8 bases, 11 bases remained unmatched. The CDR3 totals 15 residues. Germline V CDR1 and CDR2: MNHNY, SVGAGI (reference sequence). The data were produced by immunoSEQ multiplex PCR, yet TCRdb's version contains in-frame clones alone and is incomplete. The sample holds 8,000 to 11,000 clones; approximately 91% are singletons and the top ten take about a fifth. The V gene is TRBV6-6, the J gene TRBJ1-2; 8 bases fit TRBD1. Input material: PBMCs. The receptor's source is a man aged 60 to 75 with colorectal cancer. Here the CDR3 DNA reads TGTGCCAGCAGTTATCTGCCGGGCAGGGGGCTGGGCTACACCTTC. Amino acids: CASSYLPGRGLGYTF.